Detailed here is one TCR beta chain. In the 2 weeks before study entry, exposed participants met a COVID-19 case, which was PCR-confirmed or clinician-diagnosed. Using immunoSEQ multiplex PCR, the repertoire was profiled, and TCRdb retains in-frame clones only, with some absent. The sample contains 220,000 or so clones, almost 90% of which appear only once. This entry comes from a study of blood T cell repertoires in COVID-19. The CDR3 has 11 residues. The V gene's germline CDR1 is SQVTM and CDR2 ANQGSEA. Trimming at V came to 7 bases and at J to 6 bases, leaving 4 bases not matched to a gene. The rearrangement uses TRBV29-1 and TRBJ1-1; 8 bases fit TRBD1. The receptor was derived from a man aged 25 to 40 who had been exposed to COVID-19. Material for sequencing was PBMCs or T cells enriched from blood (not recorded which). DNA for the CDR3: TGCAGCGGGGTACAGGGGGCTGAAGCTTTCTTT. It translates to CSGVQGAEAFF.